This TCR beta chain was recovered during a study of blood T cell repertoires in COVID-19. Background on the study: Acute-phase and convalescent COVID-19 samples originated in the United States, Italy and Spain. From T cells, B-cell-depleted T cells, or PBMCs came the material, which was cDNA or gDNA.

In the authors' workflow: Quantification of nucleated cells was approximated via reference gene primer amplification. Profiling relied on immunoSEQ multiplex PCR, and the TCRdb table lists in-frame clones only, not all of them. That table is the source of V, J and clone size, and D and trimming were worked out from the DNA. The sample yields 150,000 to 200,000 clones, roughly nine tenths seen once. This CDR3 is built from 14 residues. Germline CDR1 LNHDA, CDR2 SQIVND (reference sequence). The germline V and J ends were trimmed by 5 bases and 3 bases, with 13 bases remaining between them. This chain uses TRBV19 with TRBJ1-1; a weak D match, TRBD1 (6 bases). The material sequenced was peripheral blood. This TCR came from a man aged 55 to 70 with active or convalescent COVID-19. The chain's CDR3 is CASSVAGGDTEAFF. DNA for the CDR3: TGTGCCAGTAGTGTCGCGGGGGGCGACACTGAAGCTTTCTTT.